This TCR beta chain was profiled in a study of shared clonotypes between healthy human individuals. This clone is a singleton in its sample. Assay used: immunoSEQ multiplex PCR; TCRdb lists only in-frame clones, some missing. The data contain more than 2,000,000 clones, approximately 93% of them singletons. Germline CDR1 reads SEHNR; CDR2 reads FQNEAQ (reference sequence). Trimming stripped 3 bases from V and 2 bases from J, with 10 bases between. This CDR3 has 14 residues. The specimen was naive CD4+ T cells from PBMCs. As for subset: CD45RA+ positively selected. The clonotype was recovered from a man between 18 and 35 years old in good health. Some clones in this sample may be carry-over from other donors' samples. The genes are TRBV7-9 and TRBJ1-2; the D gene is possibly TRBD1 (5 bases). DNA of the CDR3: TGTGCCAGCAGCTTCCTTGACAGCAACTATGGCTACACCTTC. Translation: CASSFLDSNYGYTF.